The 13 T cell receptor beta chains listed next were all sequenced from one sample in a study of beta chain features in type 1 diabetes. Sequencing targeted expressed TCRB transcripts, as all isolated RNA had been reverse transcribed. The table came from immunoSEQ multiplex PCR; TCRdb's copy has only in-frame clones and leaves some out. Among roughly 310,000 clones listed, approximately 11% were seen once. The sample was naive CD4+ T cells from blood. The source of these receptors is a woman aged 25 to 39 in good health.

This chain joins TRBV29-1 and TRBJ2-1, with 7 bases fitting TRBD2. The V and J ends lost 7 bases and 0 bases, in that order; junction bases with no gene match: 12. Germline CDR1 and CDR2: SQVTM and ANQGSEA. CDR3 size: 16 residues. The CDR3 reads CSGSGGSGASYNEQFF. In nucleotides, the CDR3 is TGCAGCGGGTCGGGGGGTAGCGGAGCCTCCTACAATGAGCAGTTCTTC.

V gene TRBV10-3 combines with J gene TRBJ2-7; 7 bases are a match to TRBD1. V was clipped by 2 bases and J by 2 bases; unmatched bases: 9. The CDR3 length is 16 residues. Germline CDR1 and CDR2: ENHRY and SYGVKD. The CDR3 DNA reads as TGTGCCATCAGTGAGCCCCGGGACAGCTTTACCTACGAGCAGTACTTC. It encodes CAISEPRDSFTYEQYF.

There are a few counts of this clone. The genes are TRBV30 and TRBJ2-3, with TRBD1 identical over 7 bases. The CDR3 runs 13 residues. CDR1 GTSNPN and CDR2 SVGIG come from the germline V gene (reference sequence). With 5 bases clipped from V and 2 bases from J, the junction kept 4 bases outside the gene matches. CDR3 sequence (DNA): TGTGCCTGGGCCGGGACAGCCACAGATACGCAGTATTTT. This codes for CAWAGTATDTQYF.

CDR3 loop: CSAPAGPEAFF. The CDR3 nucleotides read TGCAGTGCCCCGGCAGGTCCTGAAGCTTTCTTT. The gene calls are TRBV20-1 and TRBJ1-1; D ambiguous. The CDR3 spans 11 residues. Per the germline V gene, CDR1 is DFQATT and CDR2 is SNEGSKA (reference sequence). The ends were cut back, 6 bases at V and 6 bases at J, with 11 bases in the middle.

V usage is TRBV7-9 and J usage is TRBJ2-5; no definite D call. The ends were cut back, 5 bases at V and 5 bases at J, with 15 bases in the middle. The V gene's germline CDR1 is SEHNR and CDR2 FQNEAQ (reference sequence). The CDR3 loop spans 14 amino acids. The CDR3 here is CASSQTTWSETQYF. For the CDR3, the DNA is TGTGCCAGCAGCCAAACGACTTGGTCGGAGACCCAGTACTTC. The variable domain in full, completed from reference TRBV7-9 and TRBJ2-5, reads DTGVSQNPRHKITKRGQNVTFRCDPISEHNRLYWYRQTLGQGPEFLTYFQNEAQLEKSRLLSDRFSAERPKGSFSTLEIQRTEQGDSAMYLCASSQTTWSETQYFGPGTRLLVL.

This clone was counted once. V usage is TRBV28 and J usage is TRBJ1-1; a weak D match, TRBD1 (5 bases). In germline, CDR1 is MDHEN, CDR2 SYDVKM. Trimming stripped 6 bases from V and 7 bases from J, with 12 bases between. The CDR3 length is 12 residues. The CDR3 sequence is CASSPDGGEAFF. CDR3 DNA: TGTGCCAGCAGCCCCGACGGGGGTGAAGCTTTCTTT.

The CDR3, as DNA: TGTGCCAGCAGGGAAGGACAGGGATTTTCTGGGGCCAACGTCCTGACTTTC. Its translation is CASREGQGFSGANVLTF. The J gene is TRBJ2-6, the V gene TRBV5-4; 8 positions agree with TRBD1. V dropped 5 bases and J dropped 1; count of bases not matched to a gene: 8. Germline V CDR1 and CDR2: SGHNT, YYREEE (reference sequence). The CDR3 consists of 17 residues.

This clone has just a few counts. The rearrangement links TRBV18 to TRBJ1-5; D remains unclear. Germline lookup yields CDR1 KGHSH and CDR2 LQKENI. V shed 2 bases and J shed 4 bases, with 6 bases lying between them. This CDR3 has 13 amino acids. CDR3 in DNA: TGTGCCAGCTCACCATTGGAGAATCAGCCCCAGCATTTT. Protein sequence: CASSPLENQPQHF.

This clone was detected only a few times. The CDR3 protein is CASSSAGGSYEQYF. The CDR3 DNA reads TGTGCCAGCTCCTCAGCGGGAGGAAGCTACGAGCAGTACTTC. The V gene is TRBV18, the J gene TRBJ2-7; 9 nucleotides line up with TRBD2. This CDR3 is built from 14 residues. Germline V gives CDR1 KGHSH, CDR2 LQKENI. V was clipped by 6 bases and J by 3 bases; unmatched bases: 6.

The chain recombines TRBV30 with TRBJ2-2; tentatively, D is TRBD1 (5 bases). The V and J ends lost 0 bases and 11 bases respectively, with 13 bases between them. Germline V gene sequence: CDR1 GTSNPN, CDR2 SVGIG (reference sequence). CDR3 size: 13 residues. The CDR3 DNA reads TGTGCCTGGAGTGTAGGGGCTACCAAAGAGCTGTTTTTT. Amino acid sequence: CAWSVGATKELFF.

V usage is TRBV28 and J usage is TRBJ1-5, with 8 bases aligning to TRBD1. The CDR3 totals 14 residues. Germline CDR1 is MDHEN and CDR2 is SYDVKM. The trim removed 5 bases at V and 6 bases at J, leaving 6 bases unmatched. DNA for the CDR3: TGTGCCAGCAGTATCCCGGACAGGGTTCAGCCCCAGCATTTT. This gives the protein CASSIPDRVQPQHF. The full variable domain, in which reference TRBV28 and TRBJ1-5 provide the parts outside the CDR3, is DVKVTQSSRYLVKRTGEKVFLECVQDMDHENMFWYRQDPGLGLRLIYFSYDVKMKEKGDIPEGYSVSREKKERFSLILESASTNQTSMYLCASSIPDRVQPQHFGDGTRLSIL.

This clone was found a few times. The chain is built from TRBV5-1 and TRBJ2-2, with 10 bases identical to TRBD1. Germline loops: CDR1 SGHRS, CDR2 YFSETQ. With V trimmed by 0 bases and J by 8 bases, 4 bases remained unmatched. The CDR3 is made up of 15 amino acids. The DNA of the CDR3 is TGCGCCAGCAGCTTGGGACAGGGGGCTTCTGGGGAGCTGTTTTTT. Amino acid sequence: CASSLGQGASGELFF. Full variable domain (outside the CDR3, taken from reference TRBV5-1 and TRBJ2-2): KAGVTQTPRYLIKTRGQQVTLSCSPISGHRSVSWYQQTPGQGLQFLFEYFSETQRNKGNFPGRFSGRQFSNSRSEMNVSTLELGDSALYLCASSLGQGASGELFFGEGSRLTVL.

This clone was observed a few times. The CDR3 sequence is CASSQGQPLGTDTQYF. CDR3 coding DNA: TGCGCCAGCAGCCAGGGACAGCCGCTAGGAACAGATACGCAGTATTTT. V is TRBV4-3 and J is TRBJ2-3; 7 bases are a match to TRBD1. The CDR3 sequence is 16 residues long. The V and J ends lost 3 bases and 3 bases, in that order; junction bases with no gene match: 9. The germline V gene has CDR1 LGHNA and CDR2 YSLEER.